This T cell receptor (beta chain) was sequenced during a study of T cells in Graves' hyperthyroidism and ophthalmopathy. This clonotype was seen at least ten times. The antigen is not known. RNA transcripts yielded amplified TCR beta CDR3 regions. RT-PCR in the first round (using the HTBI primer set) targeted the TCR CDR3. From the multiplex PCR reads, TCRdb called clonotypes with MiXCR, one entry per CDR3 protein. Of about 700,000 distinct CDR3 sequences listed, 14% were seen once; the top ten hold roughly 10%. CDR3 length: 11 amino acids. Trimming pared 5 bases from V and 6 bases from J, leaving 8 bases between. In germline, CDR1 is MNHNS, CDR2 SASEGT. Study-level points and caveats: Classification by a 13 V-J model distinguished ophthalmopathy from stable hyperthyroidism.

What was sequenced was blood. This chain joins TRBV6-1 and TRBJ2-7; D unclear. The TCR comes from a woman under 30 with Graves' hyperthyroidism. This chain's CDR3 is CASSSQVEQYF. CDR3 DNA: TGTGCCAGCAGTAGTCAAGTCGAGCAGTACTTC.